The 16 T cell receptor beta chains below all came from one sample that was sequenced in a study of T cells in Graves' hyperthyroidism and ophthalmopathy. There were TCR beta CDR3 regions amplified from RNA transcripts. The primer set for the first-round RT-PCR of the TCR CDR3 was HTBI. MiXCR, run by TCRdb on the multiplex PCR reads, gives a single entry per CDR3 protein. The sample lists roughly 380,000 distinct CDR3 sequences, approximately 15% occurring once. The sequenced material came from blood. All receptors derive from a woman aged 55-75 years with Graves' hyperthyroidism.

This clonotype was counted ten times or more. The CDR3 DNA follows: TGTGCCAGCAGCCAGACAGGGGGAGGCAGCAATCAGCCCCAGCATTTT. This encodes CASSQTGGGSNQPQHF. This sequence joins TRBV3-1 and TRBJ1-5, with 9 bases lining up with TRBD1. CDR1 is LGHDT, CDR2 YNNKEL, per germline (reference sequence). The V segment lost 3 bases and the J segment 1 base; nucleotides outside the gene matches: 4. The CDR3 contains 16 residues.

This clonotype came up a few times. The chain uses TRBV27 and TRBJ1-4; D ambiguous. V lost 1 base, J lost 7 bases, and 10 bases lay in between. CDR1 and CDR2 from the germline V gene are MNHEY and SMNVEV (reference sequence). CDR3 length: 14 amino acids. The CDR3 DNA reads TGTGCCAGCAGTTTATACCTCCCCGCTGAAAAACTGTTTTTT. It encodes CASSLYLPAEKLFF.

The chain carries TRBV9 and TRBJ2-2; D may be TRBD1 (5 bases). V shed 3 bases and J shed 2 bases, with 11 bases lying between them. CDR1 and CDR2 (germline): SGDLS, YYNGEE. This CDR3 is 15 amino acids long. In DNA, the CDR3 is TGTGCCAGCAGCGGTGCAGGGATTAACACCGGGGAGCTGTTTTTT. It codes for CASSGAGINTGELFF.

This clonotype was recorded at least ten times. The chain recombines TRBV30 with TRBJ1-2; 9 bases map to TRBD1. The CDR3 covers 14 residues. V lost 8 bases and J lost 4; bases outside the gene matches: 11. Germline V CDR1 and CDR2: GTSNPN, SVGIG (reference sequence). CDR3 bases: TGTGCCGGGACCTCACAGGGGGCAAGCTATGGCTACACCTTC. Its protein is CAGTSQGASYGYTF. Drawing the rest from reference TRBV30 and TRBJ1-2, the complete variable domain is SQTIHQWPATLVQPVGSPLSLECTVEGTSNPNLYWYRQAAGRGLQLLFYSVGIGQISSEVPQNLSASRPQDRQFILSSKKLLLSDSGFYLCAGTSQGASYGYTFGSGTRLTVV.

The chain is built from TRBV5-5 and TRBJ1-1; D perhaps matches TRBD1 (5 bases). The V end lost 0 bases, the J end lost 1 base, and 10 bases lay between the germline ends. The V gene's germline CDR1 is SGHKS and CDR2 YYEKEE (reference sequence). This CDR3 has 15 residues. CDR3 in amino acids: CASSLATGWNTEAFF. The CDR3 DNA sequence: TGTGCCAGCAGCTTGGCCACAGGATGGAACACTGAAGCTTTCTTT. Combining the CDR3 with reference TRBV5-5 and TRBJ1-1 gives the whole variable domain DAGVTQSPTHLIKTRGQQVTLRCSPISGHKSVSWYQQVLGQGPQFIFQYYEKEERGRGNFPDRFSARQFPNYSSELNVNALLLGDSALYLCASSLATGWNTEAFFGQGTRLTVV.

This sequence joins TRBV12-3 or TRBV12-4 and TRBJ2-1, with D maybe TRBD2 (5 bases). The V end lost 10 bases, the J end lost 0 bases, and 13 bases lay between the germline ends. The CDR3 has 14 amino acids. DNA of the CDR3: TGTGCCATCACACGGGAATTCTCCTACAATGAGCAGTTCTTC. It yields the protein CAITREFSYNEQFF.

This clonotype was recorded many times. The CDR3: CSARVAGAGNQPQHF. The CDR3 region has the DNA TGCAGTGCTAGAGTGGCCGGGGCCGGCAATCAGCCCCAGCATTTT. V usage is TRBV20-1 and J usage is TRBJ1-5, with a possible D match to TRBD1 (5 bases). Trimming took off 1 base at V and 2 bases at J, with 12 bases between the two ends. Germline V gene sequence: CDR1 DFQATT, CDR2 SNEGSKA (reference sequence). The CDR3 totals 15 residues.

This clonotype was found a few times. The CDR3 protein is CASSQSHIGGETQYF. Written as DNA, the CDR3 is TGTGCCAGCAGCCAATCCCACATCGGGGGGGAGACCCAGTACTTC. The chain combines TRBV3-1 with TRBJ2-5, with TRBD2 matching over 7 bases. The CDR3 spans 15 residues. Germline V gives CDR1 LGHDT, CDR2 YNNKEL (reference sequence). J gave up 5 bases and V 2 bases, and 8 bases lay outside the gene matches.

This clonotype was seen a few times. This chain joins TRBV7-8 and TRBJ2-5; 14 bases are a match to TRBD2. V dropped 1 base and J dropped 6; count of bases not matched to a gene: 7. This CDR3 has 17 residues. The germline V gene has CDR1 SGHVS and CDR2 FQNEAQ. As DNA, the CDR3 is TGTGCCAGCAGCTTAGGAACCGGGACTAGCGGGAGTAAGACCCAGTACTTC. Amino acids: CASSLGTGTSGSKTQYF.

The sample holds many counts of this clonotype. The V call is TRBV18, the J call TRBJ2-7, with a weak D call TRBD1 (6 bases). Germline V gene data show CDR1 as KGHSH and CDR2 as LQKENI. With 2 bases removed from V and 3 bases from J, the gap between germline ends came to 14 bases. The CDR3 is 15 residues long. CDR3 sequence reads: CASSPERQVGYEQYF. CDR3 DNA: TGTGCCAGCTCACCAGAAAGACAGGTGGGCTACGAGCAGTACTTC.

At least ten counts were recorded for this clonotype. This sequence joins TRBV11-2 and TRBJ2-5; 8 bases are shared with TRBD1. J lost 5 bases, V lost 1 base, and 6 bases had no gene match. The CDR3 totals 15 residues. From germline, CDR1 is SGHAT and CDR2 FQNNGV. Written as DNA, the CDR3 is TGTGCCAGCAGCTTAGGACAGGGGCAGGCGGAGACCCAGTACTTC. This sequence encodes CASSLGQGQAETQYF.

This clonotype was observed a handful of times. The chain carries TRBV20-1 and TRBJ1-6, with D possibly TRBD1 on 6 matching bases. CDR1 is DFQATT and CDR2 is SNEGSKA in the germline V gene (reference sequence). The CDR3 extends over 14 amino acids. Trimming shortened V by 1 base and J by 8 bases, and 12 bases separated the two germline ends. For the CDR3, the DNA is TGCAGTGCTAGAGGGACAGCAAATTATTCACCCCTCCACTTT. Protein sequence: CSARGTANYSPLHF.

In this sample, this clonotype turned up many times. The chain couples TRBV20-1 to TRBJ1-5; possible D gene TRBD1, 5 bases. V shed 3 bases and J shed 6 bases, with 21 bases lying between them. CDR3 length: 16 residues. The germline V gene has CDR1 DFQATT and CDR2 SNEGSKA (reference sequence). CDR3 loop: CSARNQGAGSGQPQHF. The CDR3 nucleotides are TGCAGTGCTAGGAACCAAGGGGCAGGGAGCGGTCAGCCCCAGCATTTT.

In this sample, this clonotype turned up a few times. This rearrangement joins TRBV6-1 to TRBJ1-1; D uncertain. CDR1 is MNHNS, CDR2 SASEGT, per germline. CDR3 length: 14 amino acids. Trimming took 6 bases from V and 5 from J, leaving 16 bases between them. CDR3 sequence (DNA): TGTGCCAGCAGCCTAACAGTGCGGGAAACTGAAGCTTTCTTT. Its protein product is CASSLTVRETEAFF.

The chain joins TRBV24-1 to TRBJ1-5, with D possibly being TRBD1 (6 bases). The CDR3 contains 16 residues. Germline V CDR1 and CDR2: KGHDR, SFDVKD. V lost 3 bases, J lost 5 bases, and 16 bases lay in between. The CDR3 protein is CATSDQQGSFDQPQHF. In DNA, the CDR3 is TGTGCCACCAGTGATCAACAGGGTTCATTTGATCAGCCCCAGCATTTT.

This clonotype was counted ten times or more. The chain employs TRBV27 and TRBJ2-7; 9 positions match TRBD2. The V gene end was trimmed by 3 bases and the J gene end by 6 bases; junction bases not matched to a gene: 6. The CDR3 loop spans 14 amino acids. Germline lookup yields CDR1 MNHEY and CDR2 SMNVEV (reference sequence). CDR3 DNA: TGTGCCAGCAGTTTTAGCGGGAGATACGGCGAGCAGTACTTC. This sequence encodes CASSFSGRYGEQYF.